This passage covers 28 T cell receptor beta chains from one sample sequenced in a study of tumor and adjacent non-tumor tissue in lung cancer. This sample's RNA came from whole unsorted tissue. This non-tumor lung sample came from over 3 cm beyond the tumor edge. Three rounds of nested PCR, following a modified ARM-PCR protocol, produced the TCRbeta library. TCRdb reprocessed the multiplex PCR reads via MiXCR and lists one record per CDR3 protein. This table has about 98,000 distinct CDR3 sequences, more than 80% appearing once. Sequences were obtained from distant non-tumor lung tissue. All receptors come from a man aged 55 to 70 with small cell lung cancer.

Notes on this clonotype: Because it lacks the conserved phenylalanine or tryptophan at the end, this CDR3 is likely a read error. Because the CDR3's place on the DNA is in doubt, the DNA is left out and the CDR3 is given as listed by TCRdb. V gene TRBV6-5 combines with J gene TRBJ1-2; the table assigns TRBD1, which was not confirmed against the DNA. The CDR3 length is 14 residues, termini included. CDR1 and CDR2 (germline): MNHEY, SVGAGI. The CDR3 protein is CASRDTGVGYGYTI.

The chain employs TRBV24-1 and TRBJ1-3; D perhaps matches TRBD1 (5 bases). V lost 4 bases, J lost 0 bases, and 9 bases lay in between. The CDR3 has 15 amino acids. Germline V gene lookup returns CDR1 KGHDR and CDR2 SFDVKD. CDR3 bases: TGTGCCACCAGTGACCCAGGGAGCTCTGGAAACACCATATATTTT. It specifies CATSDPGSSGNTIYF.

CDR3 in amino acids: CASSYSGEVVDEQFF. The CDR3 DNA follows: TGTGCCAGCAGTTACTCTGGGGAAGTGGTTGATGAGCAGTTCTTC. The rearrangement links TRBV6-5 to TRBJ2-1; no definite D call. Germline CDR1 MNHEY, CDR2 SVGAGI. The CDR3 runs to 15 residues. Trimming took off 0 bases at V and 8 bases at J, with 14 bases between the two ends.

This rearrangement joins TRBV7-2 to TRBJ2-2, with 8 bases that match TRBD2. Germline-derived CDR1 and CDR2 are SGHTA and FQGNSA. V lost 5 bases and J lost 1; bases outside the gene matches: 6. This CDR3 has 16 amino acids. CDR3 DNA sequence: TGTGCCAGCAGCATGACTAGCGCGGGGAACACCGGGGAGCTGTTTTTT. This sequence encodes CASSMTSAGNTGELFF.

The chain has TRBV20-1 and TRBJ2-7; TRBD2 agrees at 7 bases. The junction had 10 bases not matched to a gene; V was cut back by 5 bases and J by 0 bases. This CDR3 comprises 15 residues. Germline V gene data show CDR1 as DFQATT and CDR2 as SNEGSKA (reference sequence). For the CDR3, the DNA is TGCAGTGCTTCTTTGGTCCCTAGCGGCTCCTACGAGCAGTACTTC. This encodes CSASLVPSGSYEQYF.

Points on this clonotype: Because the CDR3 is missing its conserved closing phenylalanine or tryptophan, this is likely a read error. This chain uses TRBV6-2 or TRBV6-3 with TRBJ2-1; D not certain. This CDR3 contains 13 residues. Trimming pared 9 bases from V and 8 bases from J, leaving 17 bases between. CDR1 MNHEY and CDR2 SVGEGT come from the germline V gene. CDR3 in amino acids: CARSTGPNDEQFI. In nucleotides, the CDR3 is TGTGCCAGGAGTACCGGTCCTAACGATGAGCAGTTCATC.

Comments on this clonotype: One end of the junction fails to match germline, which may point to a read error. The rearrangement joins TRBV6-5 to TRBJ2-6, with TRBD1 matching 9 bases. The CDR3 has 17 residues. Looked up from germline, CDR1 is MNHEY and CDR2 is SVGAGI. CDR3 nucleotide sequence: TGTGCCTGCAGCCTGGACAGGGGCCACTCTGGGGCCAACGTCCTGACATTC. This codes for CACSLDRGHSGANVLTF.

The chain is built from TRBV6-1 and TRBJ2-3; D is ambiguous. This CDR3 is built from 12 residues. Germline CDR1 and CDR2: MNHNS and SASEGT. The ends were cut back, 8 bases at V and 2 bases at J, with 8 bases in the middle. The CDR3 DNA reads as TGTGCCAGCCGGTCGAACACAGATACGCAGTATTTT. This encodes CASRSNTDTQYF.

Points on this clonotype: The conserved final phenylalanine or tryptophan is absent from the CDR3, which likely points to a read error. This chain joins TRBV20-1 and TRBJ2-3; 9 nucleotides align to TRBD2. Germline V gene data show CDR1 as DFQATT and CDR2 as SNEGSKA (reference sequence). The CDR3 length is 15 residues. The CDR3 is CGAQVLAGRIDTQYL. Written as DNA, the CDR3 is TGCGGTGCTCAAGTGCTAGCGGGACGGATAGATACGCAGTATTTG.

Points on this clonotype: This may come from a read error, since a much larger clone is one base off. This rearrangement joins TRBV4-1 to TRBJ2-3; 12 nucleotides agree with TRBD2. The trim removed 2 bases at V and 7 bases at J, leaving 16 bases unmatched. CDR3 length: 19 residues. In germline, CDR1 is MGHRA, CDR2 YSYEKL. CDR3: CASSQKPLTLAGGGNTQYF. The CDR3 nucleotides read TGCGCCAGCAGCCAAAAACCCCTTACACTAGCGGGAGGTGGTAATACGCAGTATTTT.

A note on this clonotype: The junction and the germline gene differ at one end; a read error may be behind it. The V call is TRBV5-6, the J call TRBJ2-3; 8 positions match TRBD1. In germline, CDR1 is SGHDT, CDR2 YYEEEE. CDR3 length: 15 residues. CDR3 loop: CASSLGTGFTDTQYF. The CDR3 DNA reads as TGTGCCAGTAGCTTGGGGACAGGATTCACAGATACGCAGTATTTT.

This clonotype was observed many times. The chain employs TRBV6-1 and TRBJ2-7, with D unresolved. The CDR3 is 11 residues long. Trimming cost V 7 bases and J 9 bases, with 13 bases left between them. CDR1 MNHNS and CDR2 SASEGT come from the germline V gene. CDR3 in amino acids: CASTDFEGQYV. CDR3 nucleotides: TGTGCCAGCACTGACTTTGAAGGGCAGTACGTC.

The V and J genes are TRBV5-4 and TRBJ2-2, with D tentatively TRBD2 (6 bases). The CDR3 is made up of 15 amino acids. Germline CDR1 reads SGHNT; CDR2 reads YYREEE (reference sequence). V lost 6 bases, J lost 2 bases, and 14 bases lay in between. CDR3 residues: CASTSGVSNTGELFF. DNA for the CDR3: TGTGCCAGCACCTCGGGAGTGAGTAACACCGGGGAGCTGTTTTTT.

This clonotype was observed a single time. This likely comes from a read error, as the CDR3 has no conserved phenylalanine or tryptophan at its end. The rearrangement links TRBV6-6 to TRBJ1-2; 10 nucleotides match TRBD1. Germline V gene data show CDR1 as MNHNY and CDR2 as SVGAGI (reference sequence). V lost 2 bases to trimming and J lost 6 bases; unmatched junction nucleotides: 3. CDR3 length: 14 amino acids. CDR3 sequence (DNA): TGTGCCAGCAGTTACCTCGGGACAGGGGATGGCTACACCTAC. It yields the protein CASSYLGTGDGYTY.

Points on this clonotype: At one end, the junction sequence differs from germline, possibly due to a read error. The chain links TRBV5-5 to TRBJ1-2, with D possibly TRBD1 on 5 matching bases. This CDR3 is 14 amino acids long. CDR1 and CDR2 from the germline V gene are SGHKS and YYEKEE (reference sequence). The chain's CDR3 is CVSSTDQGTYRYTF. In nucleotides, the CDR3 is TGTGTCAGCAGCACGGACCAGGGAACCTATCGCTACACCTTC.

With regard to this clonotype: One junction end does not reproduce the germline sequence, and a read error may be involved. V and J are TRBV24-1 and TRBJ2-1, with 10 bases that match TRBD1. From germline, CDR1 is KGHDR and CDR2 SFDVKD. This CDR3 has 15 residues. The CDR3 protein is CATSDDRGRVFEQSF. The DNA for the CDR3 is TGTGCCACCAGTGATGACAGGGGGCGGGTTTTTGAGCAGTCCTTC.

Points on this clonotype: At one end the junction does not follow the germline gene, possibly because of a read error. J is TRBJ2-1 and V is TRBV4-1; tentatively, D is TRBD2 (6 bases). The CDR3 loop spans 16 amino acids. Per the germline V gene, CDR1 is MGHRA and CDR2 is YSYEKL. The CDR3 loop is CDSSQDAGSSYNEQFF. The CDR3 DNA sequence: TGCGACAGCAGCCAAGACGCGGGATCATCCTACAATGAGCAGTTCTTC.

This clonotype was detected only a few times. With a much larger clone just one base away, this may be a read error. V gene TRBV12-3 or TRBV12-4 combines with J gene TRBJ2-5; no clear D. The CDR3 has 13 residues. The CDR3: CASSLNTQETQHF. The CDR3 DNA reads as TGTGCCAGCAGTTTGAACACCCAAGAGACCCAGCACTTC.

A word on this clonotype: No DNA is shown, since the ends of the CDR3 on it are uncertain; the CDR3 is the one TCRdb lists. The V gene is TRBV12-3 or TRBV12-4, the J gene TRBJ2-7; the table's D call of TRBD1 was not tested on the DNA. The CDR3 contains 14 residues when both ends are counted. The CDR3 sequence: CASSFGGGTAEQYF.

Ten or more counts support this clonotype. The chain has TRBV19 and TRBJ2-2; 7 bases are a match to TRBD2. Looked up from germline, CDR1 is LNHDA and CDR2 is SQIVND (reference sequence). This CDR3 is 14 amino acids long. V trimming: 4 bases; J trimming: 3 bases; junction bases outside the gene matches: 2. Written as DNA, the CDR3 is TGTGCCAGTAGTAGACTAGCAGACACCGGGGAGCTGTTTTTT. As protein: CASSRLADTGELFF. Filled out from reference TRBV19 and TRBJ2-2, the complete variable domain reads DGGITQSPKYLFRKEGQNVTLSCEQNLNHDAMYWYRQDPGQGLRLIYYSQIVNDFQKGDIAEGYSVSREKKESFPLTVTSAQKNPTAFYLCASSRLADTGELFFGEGSRLTVL.

The chain uses TRBV19 and TRBJ2-1; 8 nucleotides align to TRBD2. The CDR3 length is 14 residues. Per germline, CDR1 LNHDA and CDR2 SQIVND (reference sequence). The V and J ends lost 3 bases and 8 bases, in that order; junction bases with no gene match: 6. In nucleotides, the CDR3 is TGTGCCAGTAGTATCTCGTCGGGAGGGGATGAGCAGTTCTTC. Its protein product is CASSISSGGDEQFF.

Turning to this clonotype: A read error may produce the germline difference seen at one junction end. The chain carries TRBV11-2 and TRBJ2-3; TRBD2 agrees at 7 bases. From germline, CDR1 is SGHAT and CDR2 FQNNGV. The CDR3 covers 14 residues. The DNA of the CDR3 is TGTGCCAGTAGCTTAGCGGGTGAAACAGGTACGCAATATTTT. Translating gives CASSLAGETGTQYF.

A note on this clonotype: The junction shows a germline mismatch at one end, possibly a read error. CDR3 nucleotide sequence: TGTGCCAGCAGTGATTCAGGTTACCCGGGGGATTCACCCCTCCACTTC. Residues: CASSDSGYPGDSPLHF. The chain combines TRBV6-1 with TRBJ1-6, with D perhaps TRBD1 (5 bases). CDR3 size: 16 residues. Germline-derived CDR1 and CDR2 are MNHNS and SASEGT.

The J gene is TRBJ1-6, the V gene TRBV6-5; possible D gene TRBD1, 5 bases. Trimming left V 5 bases short and J 9 bases short, with 11 bases between. Per the germline V gene, CDR1 is MNHEY and CDR2 is SVGAGI. This CDR3 is built from 13 residues. The CDR3 spells CASSHYRGSPLHF. The CDR3 bases are TGTGCCAGCAGTCACTATAGGGGTTCACCCCTCCACTTT.

The rearrangement joins TRBV7-9 to TRBJ2-1, with 7 bases that match TRBD1. The CDR3 is made up of 16 amino acids. V lost 2 bases and J lost 7; bases outside the gene matches: 11. The germline V gene encodes CDR1 SEHNR and CDR2 FQNEAQ (reference sequence). The DNA for the CDR3 is TGTGCCAGCAGCTTAAGTAGGGCTAGCAGGGGGAATGAGCAGTTCTTC. This translates into CASSLSRASRGNEQFF.

The genes are TRBV4-1 and TRBJ1-1; D perhaps matches TRBD1 (5 bases). This CDR3 comprises 15 residues. Germline-derived CDR1 and CDR2 are MGHRA and YSYEKL. Trimming took 4 bases from V and 5 from J, leaving 17 bases between them. CDR3 coding DNA: TGCGCCAGCAGCCTAGTTCCAGGGCGTAGTACTGAAGCTTTCTTT. It yields the protein CASSLVPGRSTEAFF.

Details on this clonotype: Being one base from a much bigger clone, this may be a read error. The V and J genes are TRBV7-9 and TRBJ2-7, with D maybe TRBD1 (7 bases). V shed 7 bases and J shed 6 bases, with 22 bases lying between them. The CDR3 is 15 residues long. The germline gives CDR1 SEHNR, CDR2 FQNEAQ (reference sequence). CDR3 sequence (DNA): TGTGCCAGCATCTTTGGAGGGGGCACTGCGGGCGAGCAGTACTTC. Protein product: CASIFGGGTAGEQYF.

This clonotype was counted ten times or more. The chain has TRBV28 and TRBJ1-1; TRBD1 aligns across 7 bases. V lost 5 bases and J lost 4; bases outside the gene matches: 4. Germline V gene lookup returns CDR1 MDHEN and CDR2 SYDVKM. The length of the CDR3 is 13 residues. This CDR3 is CASSKRGPTEAFF. The CDR3 DNA reads TGTGCCAGCAGTAAAAGGGGGCCCACTGAAGCTTTCTTT. Looking up the rest from reference TRBV28 and TRBJ1-1 gives the full variable domain: DVKVTQSSRYLVKRTGEKVFLECVQDMDHENMFWYRQDPGLGLRLIYFSYDVKMKEKGDIPEGYSVSREKKERFSLILESASTNQTSMYLCASSKRGPTEAFFGQGTRLTVV.